This T cell receptor (beta chain) was sequenced during a study of response to subunit inactivated influenza vaccine. Findings and limits, study-wide: The authors suggested that few new T cells are recruited per seasonal influenza vaccination.

From germline, CDR1 is SGHTA and CDR2 FQGNSA. Trimming shortened V by 6 bases and J by 5 bases, and 19 bases separated the two germline ends. This CDR3 spans 16 amino acids. MiXCR was run by TCRdb on the RT-PCR reads, yielding one entry per CDR3 protein. The sample yields about 530,000 distinct CDR3 sequences, about an eighth seen once. In its sample, this clonotype was seen a few times. Its cognate antigen is unknown. This sequence was found in a man aged 50-59 years who received an inactivated influenza vaccine. Sequenced here: PBMCs from blood, sampled on the day of vaccination. The V call is TRBV7-2, the J call TRBJ2-2, with D possibly matching TRBD2 (7 bases). The CDR3 nucleotides are TGTGCCAGCAGTCGCTCCTGGGGGGGGCTAACCGGGGAGCTGTTTTTT. It is translated as CASSRSWGGLTGELFF.